One sample yielded the 21 T cell receptor beta chains listed below, sequenced in a study of T cells in Graves' hyperthyroidism and ophthalmopathy. There were TCR beta CDR3 regions amplified from RNA transcripts. Primed by the HTBI set, a first-round RT-PCR was run on the TCR CDR3. Each CDR3 protein gets one entry after TCRdb re-called the multiplex PCR reads with MiXCR. The sample gives under 750,000 distinct CDR3 sequences, approximately 18% of which show up once; roughly 17% is in the top ten. The sample taken for sequencing was blood. The source of these receptors is a woman between 45 and 60 years old with Graves' hyperthyroidism that later progressed to Graves' ophthalmopathy.

The chain has TRBV7-8 and TRBJ2-7; D not resolved. This CDR3 is 15 amino acids long. Trimming stripped 6 bases from V and 1 base from J, with 16 bases between. In germline, CDR1 is SGHVS, CDR2 FQNEAQ. The CDR3 here is CASRARSVSSYEQYF. The CDR3 DNA is TGTGCCAGCAGGGCTCGATCAGTCTCATCCTACGAGCAGTACTTC.

This clonotype was found many times. The chain couples TRBV10-1 to TRBJ2-2; the D is unclear. CDR1 is WNHNN and CDR2 is SYGVQD in the germline V gene (reference sequence). The CDR3 spans 14 residues. Between the trimmed V and J ends, which lost 3 bases and 8 bases, there was a span of 13 bases. The CDR3 spells CASSDRSEPGELFF. As DNA, the CDR3 is TGCGCCAGCAGTGACAGGTCCGAACCTGGGGAGCTGTTTTTT.

The genes are TRBV5-5 and TRBJ2-2, with a possible D match to TRBD2 (7 bases). V was shortened by 3 bases and J by 1 base, with 13 bases between the two germline ends. CDR3 length equals 16 residues. CDR1 is SGHKS and CDR2 is YYEKEE in the germline V gene (reference sequence). The CDR3 region is CASSSRGGKNTGELFF. The CDR3 nucleotides are TGTGCCAGCAGCTCGAGGGGGGGCAAGAACACCGGGGAGCTGTTTTTT.

This clonotype was counted between two and nine times. The chain recombines TRBV7-9 with TRBJ1-1; D is perhaps TRBD1 (6 bases). V lost 5 bases and J lost 7, with 11 bases in between. Germline CDR1 SEHNR, CDR2 FQNEAQ (reference sequence). The CDR3 covers 12 residues. The CDR3 protein is CASSRQVFEAFF. For the CDR3, the DNA is TGTGCCAGCAGCCGACAGGTGTTTGAAGCTTTCTTT.

The chain uses TRBV7-6 and TRBJ1-2; D not certain. The germline V gene has CDR1 SGHVS and CDR2 FNYEAQ. The ends were cut back, 4 bases at V and 3 bases at J, with 9 bases in the middle. The length of the CDR3 is 13 residues. DNA of the CDR3: TGTGCCAGCAGCTCCCCCGCCGACTATGGCTACACCTTC. It translates to CASSSPADYGYTF.

Many counts were recorded for this clonotype. This sequence joins TRBV18 and TRBJ1-5, with a tentative D call TRBD1 (6 bases). Deletions cut 3 bases from V and 3 bases from J, with 12 bases between. The CDR3 covers 15 residues. Germline CDR1 is KGHSH and CDR2 is LQKENI. Written as DNA, the CDR3 is TGTGCCAGCTCACCTCAGGGGTTGGACAATCAGCCCCAGCATTTT. Translating it yields CASSPQGLDNQPQHF. Supplemented by reference TRBV18 and TRBJ1-5, the full variable domain reads NAGVMQNPRHLVRRRGQEARLRCSPMKGHSHVYWYRQLPEEGLKFMVYLQKENIIDESGMPKERFSAEFPKEGPSILRIQQVVRGDSAAYFCASSPQGLDNQPQHFGDGTRLSIL.

This clonotype was recorded at least ten times. The chain links TRBV18 to TRBJ2-1, with D tentatively TRBD1 (6 bases). Germline CDR1 reads KGHSH; CDR2 reads LQKENI. With 6 bases removed from V and 0 bases from J, the gap between germline ends came to 18 bases. This CDR3 has 17 amino acids. CDR3 protein: CASSRINTGSSYNEQFF. CDR3 in DNA: TGTGCCAGCTCGCGCATTAATACAGGGAGCTCCTACAATGAGCAGTTCTTC.

This clonotype was counted at least ten times. J is TRBJ2-5 and V is TRBV30, with 15 bases aligning to TRBD2. This CDR3 has 18 residues. Losses at the gene ends were 3 bases for V and 5 bases for J; bases not matched to a gene: 13. Germline assignment: CDR1 GTSNPN and CDR2 SVGIG (reference sequence). CDR3 loop: CAWRGLAGGLRPGETQYF. CDR3 DNA sequence: TGTGCCTGGAGGGGACTAGCGGGGGGCCTACGCCCAGGGGAGACCCAGTACTTC.

This clonotype was seen many times. The gene calls are TRBV4-1 and TRBJ1-1, with 10 bases identical to TRBD1. With V trimmed by 3 bases and J by 4 bases, 11 bases remained unmatched. Looked up from germline, CDR1 is MGHRA and CDR2 is YSYEKL. This CDR3 contains 17 residues. CDR3 DNA: TGCGCCAGCAGCCATCCCAGACAGGGGGCGAAGCGCACTGAAGCTTTCTTT. Protein: CASSHPRQGAKRTEAFF.

The gene calls are TRBV20-1 and TRBJ1-1; D is unclear. CDR1 and CDR2 (germline): DFQATT, SNEGSKA (reference sequence). V was shortened by 6 bases and J by 0 bases, with 17 bases between the two germline ends. This CDR3 has 15 amino acids. The CDR3 nucleotides are TGCAGTGCGGAAGAGCTCGGGTTCCTGAACACTGAAGCTTTCTTT. This gives the protein CSAEELGFLNTEAFF.

Of note for this clonotype: A much larger clone differs by one base, so this may be a read error. V gene TRBV30 combines with J gene TRBJ1-2, with TRBD1 as a possible D gene (6 bases). CDR3 length equals 16 residues. Germline V lookup: CDR1 GTSNPN, CDR2 SVGIG (reference sequence). The CDR3: CARTPTPRGRNYSYTF. The CDR3 DNA is TGTGCCCGCACGCCCACGCCACGGGGGCGCAACTATAGCTACACCTTC.

This clonotype was observed many times. This sequence joins TRBV2 and TRBJ1-4; D remains ambiguous. The V gene lost 3 bases and the J gene lost 1 base, with 3 bases spanning the gap. CDR1 and CDR2 (germline): SNHLY, FYNNEI. This CDR3 is 13 amino acids long. The CDR3 here is CASSDLTNEKLFF. The CDR3 coding sequence is TGTGCCAGCAGTGACTTAACTAATGAAAAACTGTTTTTT.

This chain links TRBV12-3 or TRBV12-4 with TRBJ2-1; 9 bases match TRBD2. The J segment lost 9 bases and the V segment lost 5 bases, leaving 11 bases of the junction unmatched. The CDR3 totals 15 residues. CDR3 residues: CASSPQGRGGTEQFF. The CDR3 DNA reads as TGTGCCAGCAGTCCGCAGGGGCGGGGGGGTACTGAGCAGTTCTTC.

This clonotype came up a few times. The chain has TRBV6-5 and TRBJ1-1; D ambiguous. The germline V and J ends were trimmed by 7 bases and 5 bases, with 14 bases remaining between them. CDR3 length: 13 amino acids. Germline-derived CDR1 and CDR2 are MNHEY and SVGAGI. The CDR3 sequence: CASMNTKGTEAFF. CDR3 DNA sequence: TGTGCCAGCATGAACACAAAAGGGACTGAAGCTTTCTTT.

The genes are TRBV6-6 and TRBJ2-1; TRBD2 is a possible D gene (6 bases). The ends were cut back, 2 bases at V and 4 bases at J, with 15 bases in the middle. The CDR3 is made up of 16 amino acids. Germline CDR1 MNHNY, CDR2 SVGAGI (reference sequence). CDR3 sequence reads: CASSYGRRQRYNEQFF. The DNA for the CDR3 is TGTGCCAGCAGTTACGGGAGGAGACAGAGATACAATGAGCAGTTCTTC.

This clonotype was counted only a few times. The J gene is TRBJ1-1, the V gene TRBV4-1; unclear D gene. The CDR3 extends over 16 amino acids. Trimming left V 4 bases short and J 1 base short, with 16 bases between. Germline V gene sequence: CDR1 MGHRA, CDR2 YSYEKL. For the CDR3, the DNA is TGCGCCAGCAGCCTGCGGAGGGAGTTCAGGAACACTGAAGCTTTCTTT. This gives the protein CASSLRREFRNTEAFF.

This clonotype was counted a few times. The genes are TRBV19 and TRBJ1-2; TRBD1 might be the D (6 bases). V lost 6 bases, J lost 6 bases, and 17 bases lay in between. The CDR3 runs 14 residues. Germline V gene lookup returns CDR1 LNHDA and CDR2 SQIVND (reference sequence). The DNA for the CDR3 is TGTGCCAGTAGCGTCATTACTCAGGGGAATGGCTACACCTTC. This gives the protein CASSVITQGNGYTF.

This clonotype was counted many times. The V call is TRBV9, the J call TRBJ1-3; D is perhaps TRBD1 (5 bases). The CDR3 consists of 16 residues. Trimming pared 0 bases from V and 0 bases from J, leaving 10 bases between. Germline values: CDR1 SGDLS, CDR2 YYNGEE. In DNA form, the CDR3 reads TGTGCCAGCAGCGTAGCGGGACTCAGCTCTGGAAACACCATATATTTT. This sequence encodes CASSVAGLSSGNTIYF. The full variable domain, with the rest looked up from reference TRBV9 and TRBJ1-3, is DSGVTQTPKHLITATGQRVTLRCSPRSGDLSVYWYQQSLDQGLQFLIQYYNGEERAKGNILERFSAQQFPDLHSELNLSSLELGDSALYFCASSVAGLSSGNTIYFGEGSWLTVV.

This rearrangement joins TRBV15 to TRBJ2-1; 10 bases map to TRBD1. The CDR3 length is 17 residues. Germline V gene lookup returns CDR1 LNHNV and CDR2 YYDKDF (reference sequence). Unmatched junction bases numbered 9, after V lost 0 bases and J lost 7 bases. CDR3 protein: CATSRDRGDRGGNEQFF. CDR3 nucleotides: TGTGCCACCAGCAGAGATAGGGGGGACAGGGGAGGGAATGAGCAGTTCTTC.

The J gene is TRBJ2-6, the V gene TRBV6-6; 7 positions match TRBD1. The CDR3 is 18 residues long. Trimming removed 0 bases from V and 2 bases from J; junction bases left unmatched: 7. Looked up from germline, CDR1 is MNHNY and CDR2 is SVGAGI (reference sequence). The CDR3 spells CASSYSRTGQAGANVLTF. DNA of the CDR3: TGTGCCAGCAGTTACTCCCGGACAGGCCAGGCTGGGGCCAACGTCCTGACTTTC.

The V call is TRBV27, the J call TRBJ1-4; D possibly corresponds to TRBD1 (5 bases). CDR3 length: 12 amino acids. Trimming removed 2 bases at V and 10 bases at J, with 8 bases between. Germline V gene sequence: CDR1 MNHEY, CDR2 SMNVEV (reference sequence). Here the CDR3 reads CASSLQGRKLFF. The CDR3 DNA reads TGTGCCAGCAGTTTACAGGGAAGAAAACTGTTTTTT.